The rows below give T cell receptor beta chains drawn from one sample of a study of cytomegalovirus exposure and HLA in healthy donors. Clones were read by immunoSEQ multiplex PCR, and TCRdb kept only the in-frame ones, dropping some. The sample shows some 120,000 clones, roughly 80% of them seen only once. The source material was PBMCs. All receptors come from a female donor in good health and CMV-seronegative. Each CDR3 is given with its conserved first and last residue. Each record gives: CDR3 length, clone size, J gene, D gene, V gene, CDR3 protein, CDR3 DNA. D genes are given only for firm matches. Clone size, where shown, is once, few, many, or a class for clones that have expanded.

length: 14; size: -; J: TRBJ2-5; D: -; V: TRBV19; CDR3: CASRPVGGVETQYF; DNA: TGTGCCAGTAGGCCAGTAGGGGGTGTGGAGACCCAGTACTTC
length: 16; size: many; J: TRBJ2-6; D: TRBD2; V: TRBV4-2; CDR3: CASSQEGGSGANVLTF; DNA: TGTGCCAGCAGCCAAGAGGGGGGGTCTGGGGCCAACGTCCTGACTTTC
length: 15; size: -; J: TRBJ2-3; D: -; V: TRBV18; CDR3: CASSPTGTSTDTQYF; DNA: TGTGCCAGCTCACCAACCGGGACTAGCACAGATACGCAGTATTTT
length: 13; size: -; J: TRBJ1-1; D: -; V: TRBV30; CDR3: CAWRGRDDTEAFF; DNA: TGTGCCTGGAGAGGCAGGGATGACACTGAAGCTTTCTTT
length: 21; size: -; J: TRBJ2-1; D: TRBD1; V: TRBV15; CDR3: CATSRDPATGGRVALYNEQFF; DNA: TGTGCCACCAGCAGAGATCCCGCGACAGGGGGAAGGGTAGCGCTCTACAATGAGCAGTTCTTC
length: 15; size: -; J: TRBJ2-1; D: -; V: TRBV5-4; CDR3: CASSSRTRGYNEQFF; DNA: TGTGCCAGCAGCTCCCGGACGCGAGGGTACAATGAGCAGTTCTTC
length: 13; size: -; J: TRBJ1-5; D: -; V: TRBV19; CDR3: CASSIGGNQPQHF; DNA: TGTGCCAGTAGTATCGGGGGGAATCAGCCCCAGCATTTT
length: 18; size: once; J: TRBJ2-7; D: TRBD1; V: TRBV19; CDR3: CASSVSGTGIKFRYEQYF; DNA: TGTGCCAGTAGTGTCTCCGGGACAGGCATTAAGTTTCGCTACGAGCAGTACTTC
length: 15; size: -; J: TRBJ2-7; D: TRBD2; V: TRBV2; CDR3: CASSQGSGGSWEQYF; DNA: TGTGCCAGCAGTCAGGGTAGCGGGGGGAGTTGGGAGCAGTACTTC
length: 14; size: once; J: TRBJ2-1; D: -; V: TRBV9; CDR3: CASTRGRDYNEQFF; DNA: TGTGCCAGCACCAGGGGACGGGACTACAATGAGCAGTTCTTC
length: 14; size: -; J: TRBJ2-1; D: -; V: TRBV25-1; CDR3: CASSLKGEGNEQFF; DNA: TGTGCCAGCAGTCTTAAGGGGGAGGGCAATGAGCAGTTCTTC
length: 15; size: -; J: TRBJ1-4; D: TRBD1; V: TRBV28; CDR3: CASTSGGQGNEKLFF; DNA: TGTGCCAGCACCTCCGGGGGACAGGGTAATGAAAAACTGTTTTTT
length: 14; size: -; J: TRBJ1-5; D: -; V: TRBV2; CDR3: CASSYGQSNQPQHF; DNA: TGTGCCAGCAGTTATGGACAGAGCAATCAGCCCCAGCATTTT
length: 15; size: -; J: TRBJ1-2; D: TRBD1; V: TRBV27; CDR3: CASSVTPTGGRGYTF; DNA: TGTGCCAGCAGTGTTACCCCGACAGGGGGAAGGGGCTACACCTTC
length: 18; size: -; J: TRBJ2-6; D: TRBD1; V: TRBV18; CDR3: CASSPVTGDVSGANVLTF; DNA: TGTGCCAGCTCACCAGTGACAGGGGATGTTAGTGGGGCCAACGTCCTGACTTTC
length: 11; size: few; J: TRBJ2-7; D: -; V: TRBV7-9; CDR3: CASSSEYEQYF; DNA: TGTGCCAGCAGCTCGGAGTACGAGCAGTACTTC
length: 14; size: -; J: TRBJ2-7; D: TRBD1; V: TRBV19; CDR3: CASSTDRGLYEQYF; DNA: TGTGCCAGTAGTACCGACAGGGGGCTCTACGAGCAGTACTTC
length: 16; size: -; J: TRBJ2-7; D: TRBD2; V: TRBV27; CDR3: CASSSLAGGGPYEQYF; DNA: TGTGCCAGCAGCTCCTTAGCGGGAGGGGGCCCGTACGAGCAGTACTTC
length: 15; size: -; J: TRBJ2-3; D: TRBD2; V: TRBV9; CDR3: CASSVDLAGTDTQYF; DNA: TGTGCCAGCAGCGTAGACCTAGCGGGCACAGATACGCAGTATTTT
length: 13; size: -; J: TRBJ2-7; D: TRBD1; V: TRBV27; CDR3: CASNSAGGYEQYF; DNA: TGTGCCAGCAATTCGGCAGGGGGCTACGAGCAGTACTTC
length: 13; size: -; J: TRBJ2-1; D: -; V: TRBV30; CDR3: CAWSGGGALEQFF; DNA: TGTGCCTGGAGTGGAGGGGGGGCCTTGGAGCAGTTCTTC
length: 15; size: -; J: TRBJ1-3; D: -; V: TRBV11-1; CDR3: CATSDKASSGNTIYF; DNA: TGTGCCACCTCCGACAAGGCATCATCTGGAAACACCATATATTTT
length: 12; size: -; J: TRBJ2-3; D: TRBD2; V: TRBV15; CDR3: CATSAAGGAQYF; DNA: TGTGCCACCAGCGCCGCGGGGGGGGCGCAGTATTTT
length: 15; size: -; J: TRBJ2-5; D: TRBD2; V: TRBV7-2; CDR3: CASSILAGGGETQYF; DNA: TGTGCCAGCAGCATACTAGCGGGGGGGGGAGAGACCCAGTACTTC
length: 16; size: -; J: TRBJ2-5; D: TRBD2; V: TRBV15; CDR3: CATSSNSGGPQETQYF; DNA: TGTGCCACCAGCAGTAATAGCGGGGGGCCCCAAGAGACCCAGTACTTC
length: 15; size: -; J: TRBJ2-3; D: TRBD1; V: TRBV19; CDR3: CASKDPGQGTDTQYF; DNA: TGTGCCAGTAAAGATCCGGGACAGGGCACAGATACGCAGTATTTT
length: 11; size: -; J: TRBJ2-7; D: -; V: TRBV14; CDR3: CASSQVREQYF; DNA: TGTGCCAGCAGCCAAGTTCGCGAGCAGTACTTC
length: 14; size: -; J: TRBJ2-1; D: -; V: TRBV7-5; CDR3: CARSSGRAPSLVFF; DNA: TGTGCCAGAAGCTCAGGGCGAGCCCCCTCTTTGGTGTTCTTC
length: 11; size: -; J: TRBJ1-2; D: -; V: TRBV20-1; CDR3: CSASTGSGYTF; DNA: TGCAGTGCTAGTACAGGGAGTGGCTACACCTTC
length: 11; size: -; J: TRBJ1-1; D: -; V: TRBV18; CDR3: CASSPSGEAFF; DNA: TGTGCCAGCTCACCCAGTGGTGAAGCTTTCTTT
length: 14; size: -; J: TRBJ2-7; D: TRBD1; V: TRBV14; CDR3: CASSQEDRPYEQYF; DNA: TGTGCCAGCAGCCAAGAGGACAGGCCCTACGAGCAGTACTTC
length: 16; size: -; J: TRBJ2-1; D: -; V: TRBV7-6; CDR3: CASSLRSGSSYNEQFF; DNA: TGTGCCAGCAGCTTACGTTCCGGGAGCTCCTACAATGAGCAGTTCTTC
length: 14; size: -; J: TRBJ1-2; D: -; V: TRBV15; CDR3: CATSTGGTSYGYTF; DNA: TGTGCCACCAGCACGGGAGGGACGTCCTATGGCTACACCTTC
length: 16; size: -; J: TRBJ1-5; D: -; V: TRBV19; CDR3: CASSSSQGVSNQPQHF; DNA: TGTGCCAGTAGTTCCTCCCAGGGTGTTAGCAATCAGCCCCAGCATTTT
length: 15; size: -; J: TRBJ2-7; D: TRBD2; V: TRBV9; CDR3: CASAPSGGPSYEQYF; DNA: TGTGCCAGCGCGCCTAGCGGGGGACCGTCCTACGAGCAGTACTTC
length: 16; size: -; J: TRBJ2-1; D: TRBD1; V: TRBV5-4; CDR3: CASSTPRDSSYNEQFF; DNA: TGTGCCAGCAGCACCCCCCGGGACAGCTCCTACAATGAGCAGTTCTTC
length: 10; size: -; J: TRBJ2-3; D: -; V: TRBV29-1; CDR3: CSVVRETQYF; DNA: TGCAGCGTTGTCCGGGAAACGCAGTATTTT